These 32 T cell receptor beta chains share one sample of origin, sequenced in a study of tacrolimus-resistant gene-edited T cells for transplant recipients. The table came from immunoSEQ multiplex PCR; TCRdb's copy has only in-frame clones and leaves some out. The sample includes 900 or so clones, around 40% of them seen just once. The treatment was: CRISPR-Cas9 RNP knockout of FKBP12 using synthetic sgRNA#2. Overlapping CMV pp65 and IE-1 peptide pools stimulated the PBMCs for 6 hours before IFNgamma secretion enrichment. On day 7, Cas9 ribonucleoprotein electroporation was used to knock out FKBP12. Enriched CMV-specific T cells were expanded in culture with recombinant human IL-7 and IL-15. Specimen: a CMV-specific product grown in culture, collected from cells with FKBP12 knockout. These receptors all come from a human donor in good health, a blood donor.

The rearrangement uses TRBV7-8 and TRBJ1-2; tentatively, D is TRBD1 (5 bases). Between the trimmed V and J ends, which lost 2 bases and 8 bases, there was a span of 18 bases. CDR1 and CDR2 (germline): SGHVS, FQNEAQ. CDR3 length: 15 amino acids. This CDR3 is CASSLRRAGLIGYTF. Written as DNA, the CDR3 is TGTGCCAGCAGCTTACGGCGAGCAGGGCTGATCGGCTACACCTTC.

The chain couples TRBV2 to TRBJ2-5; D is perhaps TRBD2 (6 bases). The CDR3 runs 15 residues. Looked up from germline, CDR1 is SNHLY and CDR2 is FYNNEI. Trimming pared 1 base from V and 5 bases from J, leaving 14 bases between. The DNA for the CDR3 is TGTGCCAGCAGTGAAGGCGGGGTAGCCCAGGAGACCCAGTACTTC. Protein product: CASSEGGVAQETQYF.

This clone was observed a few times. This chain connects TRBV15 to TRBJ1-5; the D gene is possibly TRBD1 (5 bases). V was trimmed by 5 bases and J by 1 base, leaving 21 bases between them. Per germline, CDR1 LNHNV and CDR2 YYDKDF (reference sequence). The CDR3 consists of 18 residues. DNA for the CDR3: TGTGCCACCAGCGGAATCGGCTACAGGACAACGAGCAATCAGCCCCAGCATTTT. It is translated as CATSGIGYRTTSNQPQHF. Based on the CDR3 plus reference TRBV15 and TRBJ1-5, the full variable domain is DAMVIQNPRYQVTQFGKPVTLSCSQTLNHNVMYWYQQKSSQAPKLLFHYYDKDFNNEADTPDNFQSRRPNTSFCFLDIRSPGLGDTAMYLCATSGIGYRTTSNQPQHFGDGTRLSIL.

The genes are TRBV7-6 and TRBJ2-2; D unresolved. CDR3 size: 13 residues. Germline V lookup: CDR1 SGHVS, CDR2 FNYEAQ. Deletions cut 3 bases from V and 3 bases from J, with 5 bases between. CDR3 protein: CASSLIYTGELFF. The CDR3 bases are TGTGCCAGCAGCTTGATTTACACCGGGGAGCTGTTTTTT.

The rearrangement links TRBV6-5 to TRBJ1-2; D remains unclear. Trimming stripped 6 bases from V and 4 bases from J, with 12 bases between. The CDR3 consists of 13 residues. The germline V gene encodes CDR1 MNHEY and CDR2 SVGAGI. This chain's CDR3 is CASSGRGIYGYTF. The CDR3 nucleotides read TGTGCCAGCAGCGGGCGGGGAATCTATGGCTACACCTTC.

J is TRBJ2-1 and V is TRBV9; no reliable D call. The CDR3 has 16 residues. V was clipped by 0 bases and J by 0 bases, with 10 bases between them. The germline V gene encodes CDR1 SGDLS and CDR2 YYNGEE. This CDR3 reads CASSVGFRPSYNEQFF. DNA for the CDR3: TGTGCCAGCAGCGTAGGGTTCCGGCCCTCCTACAATGAGCAGTTCTTC.

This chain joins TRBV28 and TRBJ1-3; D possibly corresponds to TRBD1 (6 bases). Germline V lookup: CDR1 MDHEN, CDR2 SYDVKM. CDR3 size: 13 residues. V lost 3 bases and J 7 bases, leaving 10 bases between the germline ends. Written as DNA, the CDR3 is TGTGCCAGCAGTTTTGGACAGCTTAACACCATATATTTT. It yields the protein CASSFGQLNTIYF.

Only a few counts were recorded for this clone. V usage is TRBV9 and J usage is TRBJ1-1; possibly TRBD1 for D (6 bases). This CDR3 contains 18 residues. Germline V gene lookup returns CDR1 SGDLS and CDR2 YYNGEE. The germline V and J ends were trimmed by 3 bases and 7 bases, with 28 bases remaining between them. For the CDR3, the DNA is TGTGCCAGCAGCGCCAGTGGGGGAAGGGAGACAGGCGCTTATGAAGCTTTCTTT. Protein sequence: CASSASGGRETGAYEAFF.

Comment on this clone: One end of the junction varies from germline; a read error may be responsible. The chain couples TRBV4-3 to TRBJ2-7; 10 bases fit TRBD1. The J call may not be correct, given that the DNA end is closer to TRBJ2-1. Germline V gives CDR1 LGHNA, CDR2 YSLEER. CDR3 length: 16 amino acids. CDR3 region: CACSQDFRQGADEQFF. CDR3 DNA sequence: TGCGCCTGCAGCCAAGATTTCCGACAGGGGGCTGACGAGCAGTTCTTC.

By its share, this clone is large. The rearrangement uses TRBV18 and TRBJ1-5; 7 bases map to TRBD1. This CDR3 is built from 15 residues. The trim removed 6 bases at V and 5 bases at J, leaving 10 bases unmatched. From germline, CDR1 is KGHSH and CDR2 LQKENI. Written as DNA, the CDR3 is TGTGCCAGCTCCCTAAAGGGGGCGAACTATCAGCCCCAGCATTTT. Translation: CASSLKGANYQPQHF. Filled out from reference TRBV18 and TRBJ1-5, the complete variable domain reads NAGVMQNPRHLVRRRGQEARLRCSPMKGHSHVYWYRQLPEEGLKFMVYLQKENIIDESGMPKERFSAEFPKEGPSILRIQQVVRGDSAAYFCASSLKGANYQPQHFGDGTRLSIL.

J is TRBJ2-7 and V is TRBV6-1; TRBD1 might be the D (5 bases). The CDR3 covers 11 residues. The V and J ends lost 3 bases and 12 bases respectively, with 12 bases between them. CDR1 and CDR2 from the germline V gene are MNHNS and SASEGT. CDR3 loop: CASSEGPASYF. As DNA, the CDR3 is TGTGCCAGCAGTGAGGGGCCCGCCTCGTACTTC.

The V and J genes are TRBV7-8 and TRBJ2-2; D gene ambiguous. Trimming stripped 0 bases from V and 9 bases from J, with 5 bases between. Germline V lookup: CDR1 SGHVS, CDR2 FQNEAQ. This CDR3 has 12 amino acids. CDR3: CASSLARRELFF. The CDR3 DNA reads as TGTGCCAGCAGCTTAGCGAGACGGGAGCTGTTTTTT.

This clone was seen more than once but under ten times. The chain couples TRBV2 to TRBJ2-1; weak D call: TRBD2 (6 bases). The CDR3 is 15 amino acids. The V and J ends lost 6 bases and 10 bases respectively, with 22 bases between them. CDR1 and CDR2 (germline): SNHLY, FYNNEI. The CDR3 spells CASSRGSSDYTEQFF. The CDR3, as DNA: TGTGCCAGCAGCCGAGGGTCCTCGGACTACACAGAGCAGTTCTTC. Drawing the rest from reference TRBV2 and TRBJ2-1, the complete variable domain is EPEVTQTPSHQVTQMGQEVILRCVPISNHLYFYWYRQILGQKVEFLVSFYNNEISEKSEIFDDQFSVERPDGSNFTLKIRSTKLEDSAMYFCASSRGSSDYTEQFFGPGTRLTVL.

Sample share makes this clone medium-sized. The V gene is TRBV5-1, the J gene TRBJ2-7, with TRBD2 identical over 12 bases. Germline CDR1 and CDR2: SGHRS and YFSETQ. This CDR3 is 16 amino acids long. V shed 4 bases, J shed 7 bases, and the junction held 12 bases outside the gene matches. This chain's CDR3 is CASSDFLAGGPGEQYF. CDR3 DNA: TGCGCCAGCAGCGACTTCCTAGCGGGGGGGCCAGGAGAGCAGTACTTC.

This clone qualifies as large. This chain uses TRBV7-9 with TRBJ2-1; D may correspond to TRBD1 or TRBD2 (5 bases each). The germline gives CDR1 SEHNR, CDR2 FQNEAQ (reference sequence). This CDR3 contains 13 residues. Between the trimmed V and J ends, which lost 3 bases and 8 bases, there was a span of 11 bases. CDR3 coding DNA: TGTGCCAGCAGCTTGGGGGAGAGGTATGAGCAGTTCTTC. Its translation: CASSLGERYEQFF. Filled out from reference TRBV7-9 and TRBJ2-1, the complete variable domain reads DTGVSQNPRHKITKRGQNVTFRCDPISEHNRLYWYRQTLGQGPEFLTYFQNEAQLEKSRLLSDRFSAERPKGSFSTLEIQRTEQGDSAMYLCASSLGERYEQFFGPGTRLTVL.

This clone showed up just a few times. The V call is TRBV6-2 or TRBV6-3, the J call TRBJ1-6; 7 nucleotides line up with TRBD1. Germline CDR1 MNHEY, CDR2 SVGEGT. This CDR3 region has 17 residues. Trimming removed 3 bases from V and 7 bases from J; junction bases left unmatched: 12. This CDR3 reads CASSYLRGGAENSPLHF. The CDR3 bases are TGTGCCAGCAGTTATCTCCGAGGGGGCGCGGAGAATTCACCCCTCCACTTT.

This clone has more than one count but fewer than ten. CDR3 bases: TGTGCCAGCAGTCGCCGGGGGTTCAAGGGAGATACGCAGTATTTT. Residues: CASSRRGFKGDTQYF. The rearrangement joins TRBV6-2 or TRBV6-3 to TRBJ2-3; D possibly corresponds to TRBD2 (6 bases). CDR3 length equals 15 residues. Germline V lookup: CDR1 MNHEY, CDR2 SVGEGT. Between the trimmed V and J ends, which lost 5 bases and 5 bases, there was a span of 17 bases.

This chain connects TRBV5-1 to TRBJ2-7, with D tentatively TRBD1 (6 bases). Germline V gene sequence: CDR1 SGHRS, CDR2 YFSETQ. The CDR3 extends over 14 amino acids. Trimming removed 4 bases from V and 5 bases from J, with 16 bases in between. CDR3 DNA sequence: TGCGCCAGCAGCAACGACAGGCGGTGGGACGAGCAGTACTTC. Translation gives CASSNDRRWDEQYF.

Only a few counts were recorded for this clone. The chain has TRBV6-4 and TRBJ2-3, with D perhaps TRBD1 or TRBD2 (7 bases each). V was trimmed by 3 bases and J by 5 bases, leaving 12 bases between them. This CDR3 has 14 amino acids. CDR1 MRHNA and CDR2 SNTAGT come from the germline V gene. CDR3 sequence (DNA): TGTGCCAGCAGTGAGCGCAGGGGGGGAGATACGCAGTATTTT. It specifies CASSERRGGDTQYF.

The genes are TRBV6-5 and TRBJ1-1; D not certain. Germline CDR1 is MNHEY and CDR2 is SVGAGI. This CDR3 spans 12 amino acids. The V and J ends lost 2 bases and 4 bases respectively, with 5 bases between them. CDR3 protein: CASSYGGTEAFF. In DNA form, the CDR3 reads TGTGCCAGCAGTTACGGAGGCACTGAAGCTTTCTTT.

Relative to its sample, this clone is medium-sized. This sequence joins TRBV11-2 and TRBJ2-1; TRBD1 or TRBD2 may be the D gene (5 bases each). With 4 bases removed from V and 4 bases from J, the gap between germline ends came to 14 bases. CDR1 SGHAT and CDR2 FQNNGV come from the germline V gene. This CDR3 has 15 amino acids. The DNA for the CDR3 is TGTGCCAGCAGCTCCGGGACCCCGCAGTACAATGAGCAGTTCTTC. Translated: CASSSGTPQYNEQFF. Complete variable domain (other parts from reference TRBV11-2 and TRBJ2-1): EAGVAQSPRYKIIEKRQSVAFWCNPISGHATLYWYQQILGQGPKLLIQFQNNGVVDDSQLPKDRFSAERLKGVDSTLKIQPAKLEDSAVYLCASSSGTPQYNEQFFGPGTRLTVL.

The CDR3 here is CASSEIHPVCHADTQYF. CDR3 DNA sequence: TGTGCCAGCAGCGAAATCCATCCCGTTTGTCATGCAGATACGCAGTATTTT. The chain employs TRBV3-1 (or the pseudogene TRBV3-2) and TRBJ2-3, with no clear D. V lost 5 bases and J lost 4, with 22 bases in between. The CDR3 spans 17 residues. Germline V gives CDR1 LGHDT, CDR2 YNNKEL (reference sequence).

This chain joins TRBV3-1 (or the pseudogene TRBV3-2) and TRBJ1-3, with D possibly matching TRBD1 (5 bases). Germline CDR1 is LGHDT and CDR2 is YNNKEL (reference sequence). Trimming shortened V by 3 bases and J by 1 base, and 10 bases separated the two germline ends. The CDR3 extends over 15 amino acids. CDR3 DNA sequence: TGTGCCAGCAGCCAGGCACCAGGGTCTGGAAACACCATATATTTT. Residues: CASSQAPGSGNTIYF.

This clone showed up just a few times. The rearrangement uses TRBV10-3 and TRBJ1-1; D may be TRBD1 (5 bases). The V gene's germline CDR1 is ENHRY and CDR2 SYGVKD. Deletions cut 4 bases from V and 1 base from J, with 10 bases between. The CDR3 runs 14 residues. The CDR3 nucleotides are TGTGCCATCAGTGTCGCGGGGGGGAACACTGAAGCTTTCTTT. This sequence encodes CAISVAGGNTEAFF.

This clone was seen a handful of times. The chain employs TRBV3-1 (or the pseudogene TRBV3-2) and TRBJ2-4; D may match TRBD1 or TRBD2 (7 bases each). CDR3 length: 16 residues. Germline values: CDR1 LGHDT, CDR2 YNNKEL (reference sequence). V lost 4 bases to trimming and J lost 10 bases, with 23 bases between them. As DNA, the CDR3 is TGTGCCAGCAGCCTCAAGCCGGGACTGCAGGGGGGGATTCAGTACTTC. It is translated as CASSLKPGLQGGIQYF.

The DNA of the CDR3 is TGTGCCAGCAGCTTAGGGGAAAGATACGAGCAGTACTTC. Translation: CASSLGERYEQYF. The genes are TRBV7-9 and TRBJ2-7; D unclear. Germline CDR1 reads SEHNR; CDR2 reads FQNEAQ (reference sequence). CDR3 length equals 13 residues. Trimming took off 1 base at V and 4 bases at J, with 8 bases between the two ends.

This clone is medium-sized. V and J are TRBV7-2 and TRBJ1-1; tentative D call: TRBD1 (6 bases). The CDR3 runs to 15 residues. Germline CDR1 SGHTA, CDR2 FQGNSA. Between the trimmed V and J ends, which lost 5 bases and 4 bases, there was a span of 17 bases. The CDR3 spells CASSQNSRGRTEAFF. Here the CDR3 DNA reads TGTGCCAGCAGCCAAAACTCCAGGGGACGCACTGAAGCTTTCTTT.

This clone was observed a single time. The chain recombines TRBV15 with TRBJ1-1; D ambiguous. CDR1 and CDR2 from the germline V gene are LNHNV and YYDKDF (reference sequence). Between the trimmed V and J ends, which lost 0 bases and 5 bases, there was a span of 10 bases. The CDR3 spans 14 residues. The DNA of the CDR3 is TGTGCCACCAGCAGAGATGTTGGAGGGACTGAAGCTTTCTTT. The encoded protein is CATSRDVGGTEAFF.

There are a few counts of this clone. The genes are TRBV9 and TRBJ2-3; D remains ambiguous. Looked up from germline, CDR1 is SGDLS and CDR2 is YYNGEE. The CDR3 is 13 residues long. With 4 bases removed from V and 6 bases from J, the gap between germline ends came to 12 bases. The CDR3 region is CASSPGPLDTQYF. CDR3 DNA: TGTGCCAGCAGCCCGGGCCCTTTGGATACGCAGTATTTT.

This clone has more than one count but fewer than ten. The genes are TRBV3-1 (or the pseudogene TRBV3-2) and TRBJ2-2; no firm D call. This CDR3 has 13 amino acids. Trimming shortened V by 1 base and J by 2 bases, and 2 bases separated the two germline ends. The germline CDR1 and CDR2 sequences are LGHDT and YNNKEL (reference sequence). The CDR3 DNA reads TGTGCCAGCAGCCAAGCTAACACCGGGGAGCTGTTTTTT. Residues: CASSQANTGELFF.

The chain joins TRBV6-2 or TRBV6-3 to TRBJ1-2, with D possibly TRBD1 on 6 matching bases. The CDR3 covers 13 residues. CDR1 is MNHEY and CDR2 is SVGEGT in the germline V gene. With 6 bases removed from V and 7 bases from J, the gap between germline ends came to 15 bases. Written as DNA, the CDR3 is TGTGCCAGCAGCATAAACAGGGTTTTTGGCTACACCTTC. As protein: CASSINRVFGYTF.

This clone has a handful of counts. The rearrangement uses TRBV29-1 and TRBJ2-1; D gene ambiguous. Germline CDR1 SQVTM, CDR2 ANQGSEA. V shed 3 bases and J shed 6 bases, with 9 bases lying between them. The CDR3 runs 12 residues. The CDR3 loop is CSVDYSTNEQFF. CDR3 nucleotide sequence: TGCAGCGTTGACTATAGCACCAATGAGCAGTTCTTC.